The rows below give T cell receptor beta chains drawn from one sample of a study of cytomegalovirus exposure and HLA in healthy donors. Only in-frame clones appear in the TCRdb table, and some are missing; sequencing was by immunoSEQ multiplex PCR. The sample holds some 65,000 clones, approximately 60% seen once. The sample comprised PBMCs. Receptors were obtained from a man aged 25-45 years in good health and CMV-seronegative. CDR3s include the opening cysteine and the closing phenylalanine or tryptophan. Fields, in order: clone size, CDR3 length, J gene, V gene, D gene, CDR3 DNA, CDR3 protein. D genes are given only for firm matches. Rows may omit the clone size; those that give it use once, few, many or a size class.

. 15 TRBJ2-5 TRBV30 TRBD1 TGTGCCTGGAGTGTACTGACAGGGGGACAAGAGACCCAGTACTTC CAWSVLTGGQETQYF
. 14 TRBJ1-6 TRBV30 . TGTGCCTGGAGTGTACAGAACTATAATTCACCCCTCCACTTT CAWSVQNYNSPLHF
. 16 TRBJ2-1 TRBV25-1 TRBD2 TGTGCCACCGGGACTAGCGGGGTGGCGGGGTACAATGAGCAGTTCTTC CATGTSGVAGYNEQFF
few 13 TRBJ2-1 TRBV6-5 TRBD2 TGTGCCACCAGGACTAGCAATCGGGATGAGCAGTTCTTC CATRTSNRDEQFF
. 15 TRBJ2-6 TRBV7-8 . TGTGCCAGCAGCTTCTATAGCTCTGGGGCCAACGTCCTGACTTTC CASSFYSSGANVLTF
. 14 TRBJ2-7 TRBV7-2 . TGTGCCAGCAGCTACGGGGTCGGGGGATACGAGCAGTACTTC CASSYGVGGYEQYF
. 14 TRBJ2-2 TRBV30 TRBD2 TGTGCCTGGAGGACTAGCGGGAGCACCGGGGAGCTGTTTTTT CAWRTSGSTGELFF
. 12 TRBJ2-1 TRBV6-5 . TGTGCCAGCAGCCGCTCTGGCTATGAGCAGTTCTTC CASSRSGYEQFF
. 15 TRBJ1-1 TRBV5-1 . TGCGCCAGCAGCTTGACTGGACAGTCGGGCACTGAAGCTTTCTTT CASSLTGQSGTEAFF
few 13 TRBJ2-7 TRBV5-8 . TGTGCCAGCAGCGGCGGGACAGCCTACGAGCAGTACTTC CASSGGTAYEQYF
. 14 TRBJ2-7 TRBV19 TRBD1 TGTGCCAGTAGTCCCCTGACAGGGCCCTACGAGCAGTACTTC CASSPLTGPYEQYF
. 15 TRBJ2-7 TRBV7-2 . TGTGCCAGCAGCTTAGAGGGGGAAAACTCCTACGAGCAGTACTTC CASSLEGENSYEQYF
. 16 TRBJ1-4 TRBV7-9 . TGTGCCAGCAGCTTAGGTACCGCGAGGGCTGGTGAAAAACTGTTTTTT CASSLGTARAGEKLFF
. 15 TRBJ1-6 TRBV11-2 TRBD1 TGTGCCAGCAGCTCGCGGACAGGGAGGAGCTCACCCCTCCACTTT CASSSRTGRSSPLHF
few 15 TRBJ2-7 TRBV27 TRBD1 TGTGCCAGCAGTCCAGGGACAGACATCCTTTCCGAGCAGTACTTC CASSPGTDILSEQYF
once 15 TRBJ2-3 TRBV30 TRBD2 TGTGCCTGGAGTGTAGGCGGGGGGTTCACAGATACGCAGTATTTT CAWSVGGGFTDTQYF
few 15 TRBJ2-3 TRBV4-1 TRBD2 TGCGCCAGCAGCCAGCTAGCGGGGGGCACAGATACGCAGTATTTT CASSQLAGGTDTQYF
. 14 TRBJ1-2 TRBV27 TRBD1 TGTGCCAGCTATAAACCGGGACAGGGCTATGGCTACACCTTC CASYKPGQGYGYTF
once 13 TRBJ2-3 TRBV9 . TGTGCCAGCAGCCCACGACTCACAGATACGCAGTATTTT CASSPRLTDTQYF
few 15 TRBJ2-1 TRBV5-1 TRBD2 TGCGCCAGCAGCGTTAGCGGGGGGACTCACAATGAGCAGTTCTTC CASSVSGGTHNEQFF
few 13 TRBJ2-1 TRBV4-1 TRBD1 TGCGCCAGCAGCCAAGGACAGGGCGATGAGCAGTTCTTC CASSQGQGDEQFF
. 14 TRBJ2-5 TRBV29-1 TRBD1 TGCAGCGTAGAGTCGACAGGGGGCCAAGAGACCCAGTACTTC CSVESTGGQETQYF
. 17 TRBJ2-3 TRBV4-1 TRBD1 TGCGCCAGCAGCCAGGAAGGAACAGGGGGCTACACAGATACGCAGTATTTT CASSQEGTGGYTDTQYF
. 15 TRBJ1-1 TRBV6-1 TRBD1 TGTGCCAGCAGGGACGGGACAGGGGCCCTACAAGAAGCTTTCTTT CASRDGTGALQEAFF
. 10 TRBJ1-2 TRBV30 . TGTGCCTCTCTCACATATGGCTACACCTTC CASLTYGYTF
. 14 TRBJ1-1 TRBV7-8 . TGTGCCAGCAGCACATACAGGGCAAACACTGAAGCTTTCTTT CASSTYRANTEAFF
. 12 TRBJ2-5 TRBV10-3 TRBD2 TGTGCCATCAGTGGTGTTGGGACTATCCAGTACTTC CAISGVGTIQYF
. 13 TRBJ1-1 TRBV29-1 . TGCAGCGTTGAACCTGGCAGGGGCACTGAAGCTTTCTTT CSVEPGRGTEAFF
once 16 TRBJ1-2 TRBV7-8 TRBD1 TGTGCCAGCAGCAACCGGACAGGAGTCACTAACTATGGCTACACCTTC CASSNRTGVTNYGYTF
. 16 TRBJ1-6 TRBV5-1 TRBD1 TGCGCCAGCAGCTTGGAAAGGGGGCCCGGTGATTCACCCCTCCACTTT CASSLERGPGDSPLHF
. 15 TRBJ1-5 TRBV2 . TGTGCCAGCAGGGGCCGGGACAAAAGGGATCAGCCCCAGCATTTT CASRGRDKRDQPQHF
. 14 TRBJ1-5 TRBV4-2 TRBD1 TGTGCCAGCAGCCGAGAACAGGGGCTGAAGCCCCAGCATTTT CASSREQGLKPQHF
. 16 TRBJ2-7 TRBV7-2 . TGTGCCAGCAGCTTAAGTGCGAGCGGAGTGAACTACGAGCAGTACTTC CASSLSASGVNYEQYF
. 13 TRBJ1-2 TRBV30 TRBD1 TGTGCCTGGCAACACAGGGGGAACTATGGCTACACCTTC CAWQHRGNYGYTF
once 14 TRBJ2-7 TRBV25-1 . TGTGCCAGCAGTCGGCAGGGGAACTCCTACGAGCAGTACTTC CASSRQGNSYEQYF
few 15 TRBJ2-3 TRBV11-3 TRBD1 TGTGCCAGCAGCTTAGGGGGACAGGGTTCTGATACGCAGTATTTT CASSLGGQGSDTQYF
. 15 TRBJ1-1 TRBV6-4 TRBD1 TGTGCCAGCAGTGACTCGTCAGGGGGCCGGACTGAAGCTTTCTTT CASSDSSGGRTEAFF
few 12 TRBJ2-3 TRBV7-3 . TGTGCCAGCAGCTTATCCCAGGATACGCAGTATTTT CASSLSQDTQYF
. 13 TRBJ2-5 TRBV2 . TGTGCCAACCCCGCTGGGCCTGGTGAGACCCAGTACTTC CANPAGPGETQYF
once 14 TRBJ2-3 TRBV30 . TGTGCCTGGAGTGTTGCGGGCCCTCCGGATACGCAGTATTTT CAWSVAGPPDTQYF
. 14 TRBJ1-6 TRBV28 . TGTGCCACCAGATCCCCCCAGGGCTTTTCACCCCTCCACTTT CATRSPQGFSPLHF
. 14 TRBJ1-2 TRBV13 . TGTGCCAGCAGCTACCGGGGGTCTTACTATGGCTACACCTTC CASSYRGSYYGYTF
. 13 TRBJ2-5 TRBV29-1 . TGCAGCGTTAGGAAGGGGGGGCAAGAGACCCAGTACTTC CSVRKGGQETQYF
. 15 TRBJ1-1 TRBV28 . TGTGCCAGCAGAATCCACGGACAGAAGAACACTGAAGCTTTCTTT CASRIHGQKNTEAFF
. 16 TRBJ2-5 TRBV5-1 TRBD2 TGCGCCAGCAGCTTGGCGCCGGGACTAGCAAGGGAGACCCAGTACTTC CASSLAPGLARETQYF
few 16 TRBJ1-1 TRBV6-6 TRBD1 TGTGCCAGCAGTTACCGACCGACAGGGGGCGGAACTGAAGCTTTCTTT CASSYRPTGGGTEAFF
. 15 TRBJ1-1 TRBV4-1 . TGCGCCAGCAGCCAAGAGTGGGGCGCTGGGGCTGAAGCTTTCTTT CASSQEWGAGAEAFF
. 15 TRBJ1-1 TRBV5-1 . TGCGCCAGCAGCAAAAACGGGGTATTCAACACTGAAGCTTTCTTT CASSKNGVFNTEAFF
. 14 TRBJ2-3 TRBV7-9 . TGTGCCAGCAGCTTAGATCGACACACAGATACGCAGTATTTT CASSLDRHTDTQYF
. 13 TRBJ1-1 TRBV7-7 . TGTGCCAGCAGCTTGAGCGCGAACACTGAAGCTTTCTTT CASSLSANTEAFF
. 15 TRBJ1-4 TRBV6-4 . TGTGCCAGCAGCATAGACGGCGGAACTAATGAAAAACTGTTTTTT CASSIDGGTNEKLFF
few 11 TRBJ1-2 TRBV30 . TGTGCCTTCTGGACAGAGGGTGGCTACACCTTC CAFWTEGGYTF
. 14 TRBJ1-5 TRBV7-8 . TGTGCCAGCAGTCGGACTGGACAGAATCAGCCCCAGCATTTT CASSRTGQNQPQHF
. 16 TRBJ2-7 TRBV6-1 TRBD2 TGTGCCAGCAGTGAAGCGGGCCTAGCGGCAACCTACGAGCAGTACTTC CASSEAGLAATYEQYF
. 15 TRBJ2-3 TRBV2 . TGTGCCAGCAGTGAAGCGGGAGGGGGACGAGATACGCAGTATTTT CASSEAGGGRDTQYF
. 14 TRBJ2-3 TRBV7-6 . TGTGCCAGCAGCTTTCGGTACAGCACAGATACGCAGTATTTT CASSFRYSTDTQYF
few 15 TRBJ2-7 TRBV5-6 TRBD2 TGTGCCAGCAGCTTGGACCTAGCGGGGGTCTACGAGCAGTACTTC CASSLDLAGVYEQYF